This is a list of T cell receptor beta chains from one sample in a study of cytomegalovirus exposure and HLA in healthy donors. Sequencing used immunoSEQ multiplex PCR; TCRdb keeps in-frame clones, though not all of them. The repertoire table contains around 120,000 clones. The sequencing sample was made of PBMCs. The receptors originated from a man in his late teens or twenties in good health and CMV-seronegative. The CDR3 runs from the conserved cysteine through the conserved F or W. Each record gives: J gene, V gene, CDR3 protein.

TRBJ2-7 | TRBV27 | CASSLAASYEQYF
TRBJ1-1 | TRBV28 | CASSQGKAFF
TRBJ1-1 | TRBV6-5 | CASRPLSTGDTEAFF
TRBJ2-1 | TRBV5-1 | CASSLVAGVYNEQFF
TRBJ1-2 | TRBV27 | CASSSGQSNYGYTF
TRBJ2-1 | TRBV28 | CASSLNRGEQFF
TRBJ1-1 | TRBV10-3 | CAISEPDMNTEAFF
TRBJ2-7 | TRBV5-6 | CASTHPAPDRAAYEQYF
TRBJ2-6 | TRBV4-1 | CASSQAGAGAGANVLTF
TRBJ1-1 | TRBV27 | CASVSRGMTEAFF
TRBJ1-2 | TRBV5-1 | CASSFPRGEEGYTF
TRBJ1-2 | TRBV14 | CASSFRQGFVPLYGYTF
TRBJ2-7 | TRBV5-1 | CASSLDGQGFEQYF
TRBJ1-4 | TRBV7-9 | CASSQRTGGNEKLFF
TRBJ1-1 | TRBV5-4 | CASRTGGATEAFF